The present T cell receptor beta chain was sequenced within a study of T cells in pancreatic ductal adenocarcinoma. Using immunoSEQ multiplex PCR, the repertoire was profiled, and TCRdb retains in-frame clones only, with some absent. The table shows about 11,000 clones, with 86% occurring only once. Note on this clone: The antigen is not known.

Surgery without prior neoadjuvant therapy was the treatment of the selected pancreatic ductal adenocarcinoma patients. J gave up 3 bases and V 2 bases, and 7 bases lay outside the gene matches. The CDR3 totals 16 residues. Germline lookup yields CDR1 KGHSH and CDR2 LQKENI. Points from the study as a whole: Compared with tumor, blood showed more total productive templates and around 8-fold more clonotypes. Mean clonality was about 0.12 in tumors and roughly 0.067 in blood, not significantly different. The resected cohort was biased toward the minority with early-stage disease.

The sample consisted of PBMCs. The chain has TRBV18 and TRBJ2-7; 10 bases agree with TRBD1. The clonotype was recovered from a human donor with pancreatic ductal adenocarcinoma. The DNA of the CDR3 is TGTGCCAGCTCACCATTCCGGGACAGGGGACTCTACGAGCAGTACTTC. The encoded protein is CASSPFRDRGLYEQYF. Supplemented by reference TRBV18 and TRBJ2-7, the full variable domain reads NAGVMQNPRHLVRRRGQEARLRCSPMKGHSHVYWYRQLPEEGLKFMVYLQKENIIDESGMPKERFSAEFPKEGPSILRIQQVVRGDSAAYFCASSPFRDRGLYEQYFGPGTRLTVT.